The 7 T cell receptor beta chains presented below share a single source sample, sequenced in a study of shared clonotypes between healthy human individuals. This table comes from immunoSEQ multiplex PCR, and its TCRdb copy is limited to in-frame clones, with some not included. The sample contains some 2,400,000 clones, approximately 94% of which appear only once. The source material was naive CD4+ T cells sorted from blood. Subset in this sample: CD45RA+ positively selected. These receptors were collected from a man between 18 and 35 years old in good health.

Here the CDR3 reads CASMTGMNTEAFF. In DNA, the CDR3 is TGTGCCAGCATGACAGGCATGAACACTGAAGCTTTCTTT. V usage is TRBV5-6 and J usage is TRBJ1-1, with D perhaps TRBD1 (6 bases). There are 13 residues in the CDR3. Germline V lookup: CDR1 SGHDT, CDR2 YYEEEE. The V gene lost 6 bases and the J gene lost 0 bases, with 9 bases spanning the gap.

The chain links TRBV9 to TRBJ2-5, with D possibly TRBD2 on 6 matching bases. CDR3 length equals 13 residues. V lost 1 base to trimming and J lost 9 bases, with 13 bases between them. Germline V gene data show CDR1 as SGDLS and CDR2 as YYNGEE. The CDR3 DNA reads TGTGCCAGCAGCGTACGGGAGTGGCAGGCCCAGTACTTC. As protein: CASSVREWQAQYF.

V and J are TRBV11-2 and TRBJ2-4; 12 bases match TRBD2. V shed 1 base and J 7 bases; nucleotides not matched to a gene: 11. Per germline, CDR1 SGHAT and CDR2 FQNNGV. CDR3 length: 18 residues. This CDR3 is CASSLARASGGARNIQYF. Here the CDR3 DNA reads TGTGCCAGCAGCTTAGCCCGGGCTAGCGGGGGGGCGAGGAACATTCAGTACTTC.

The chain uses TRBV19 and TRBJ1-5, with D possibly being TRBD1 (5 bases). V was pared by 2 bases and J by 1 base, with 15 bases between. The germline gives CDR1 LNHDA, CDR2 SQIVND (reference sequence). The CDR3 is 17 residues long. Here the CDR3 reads CASSIFSGARSNQPQHF. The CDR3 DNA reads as TGTGCCAGTAGTATATTCAGCGGGGCGCGCAGCAATCAGCCCCAGCATTTT.

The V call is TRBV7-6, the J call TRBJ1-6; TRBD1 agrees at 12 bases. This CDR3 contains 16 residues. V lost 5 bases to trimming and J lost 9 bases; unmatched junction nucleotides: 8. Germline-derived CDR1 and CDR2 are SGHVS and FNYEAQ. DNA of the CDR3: TGTGCCAGCAGCCCTAGCGGGACAGGGGGCTTTTCACCCCTCCACTTT. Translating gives CASSPSGTGGFSPLHF.

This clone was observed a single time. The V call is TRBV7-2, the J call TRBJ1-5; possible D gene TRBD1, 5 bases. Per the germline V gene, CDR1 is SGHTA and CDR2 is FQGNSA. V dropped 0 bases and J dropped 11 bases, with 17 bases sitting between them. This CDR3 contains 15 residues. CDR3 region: CASSLAGAGFRAQHF. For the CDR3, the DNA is TGTGCCAGCAGCTTAGCTGGGGCAGGGTTTAGGGCCCAGCATTTT.

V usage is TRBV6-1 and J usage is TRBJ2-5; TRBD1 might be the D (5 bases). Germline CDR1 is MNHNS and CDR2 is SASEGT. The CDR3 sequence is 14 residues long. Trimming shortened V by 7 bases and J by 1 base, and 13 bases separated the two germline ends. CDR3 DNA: TGTGCCAGCAACCAGGGCACCTTCCAAGAGACCCAGTACTTC. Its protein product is CASNQGTFQETQYF.